This TCR beta chain is from a study of sequential checkpoint blockade in melanoma. The treatment was: randomized to nivolumab then ipilimumab (arm A) or the reverse (arm B). Study-level results: Patients with week-13 increases in T-cell fraction and clonality benefited about 30 times more often.

V lost 1 base to trimming and J lost 0 bases; unmatched junction nucleotides: 4. CDR1 and CDR2 from the germline V gene are MGHDK and SYGVNS. This CDR3 spans 18 amino acids. A word on this clone: Its target is unknown.

TCRdb's table, derived via immunoSEQ multiplex PCR, lists solely in-frame clones and lacks some. Here the sample spans 2,000 to 2,500 clones, roughly 29% being singletons. The clonotype originates from a human donor with melanoma. The sample in question was tumor tissue (inferred from file names), obtained from a patient given nivolumab and ipilimumab in sequence. This chain joins TRBV25-1 and TRBJ2-6; 9 bases match TRBD1. The chain's CDR3 is CASSEWGTGSSGANVLTF. CDR3 sequence (DNA): TGTGCCAGCAGTGAATGGGGGACAGGGTCCTCTGGGGCCAACGTCCTGACTTTC.